The T cell receptor (beta chain) described here comes from a study of neurological immune-mediated disorders. Each CDR3 protein gets one entry after TCRdb re-called the 5' RACE reads with MiXCR. This table holds more than 75,000 distinct CDR3 sequences, under 4.5% found once. Looked up from germline, CDR1 is SGHRS and CDR2 is YFSETQ. This CDR3 contains 14 residues. J was trimmed by 5 bases and V by 2 bases; bases with no gene match: 3. This clonotype was counted ten times or more. Time point here: longitudinal time-point 3. Sequenced input: PBMCs. The TCR was taken from a woman aged 55-69 years with multiple sclerosis. This chain joins TRBV5-1 and TRBJ2-5; 10 bases align to TRBD2. The CDR3 DNA reads TGCGCCAGCAGCTTACTAGCGGGGCAGGAGACCCAGTACTTC. Translation: CASSLLAGQETQYF.